This record concerns one T cell receptor beta chain sequence. This sample stems from a study of blood T cell repertoires in COVID-19. Study-level background: The analysed material was cDNA or gDNA that came from T cells, B-cell-depleted T cells, or PBMCs.

Recruits, aged about 18 to 95 years, lived in 24 US areas. In the original processing: Nucleated cell number was recorded as an estimate derived from reference gene primer amplification. Clones were sequenced by immunoSEQ multiplex PCR, and TCRdb holds only the in-frame ones, with some missing. V, J and clone size are those of that table, while D and trimming were read from the DNA. Of almost 500,000 clones listed, 88% are singletons. V lost 3 bases and J lost 7; bases outside the gene matches: 12. The germline gives CDR1 LGHDT, CDR2 YNNKEL (reference sequence). CDR3 length: 17 amino acids. The receptor comes from a woman aged 55-75 years who had recovered from COVID-19. V and J are TRBV3-1 (or the pseudogene TRBV3-2) and TRBJ2-2; 9 bases line up with TRBD1. The sample comprised PBMCs or T cells enriched from blood (not recorded which). DNA for the CDR3: TGTGCCAGCAGCCACGCAGACAGGGGGTGGAGTGGCGGGGAGCTGTTTTTT. It yields the protein CASSHADRGWSGGELFF.